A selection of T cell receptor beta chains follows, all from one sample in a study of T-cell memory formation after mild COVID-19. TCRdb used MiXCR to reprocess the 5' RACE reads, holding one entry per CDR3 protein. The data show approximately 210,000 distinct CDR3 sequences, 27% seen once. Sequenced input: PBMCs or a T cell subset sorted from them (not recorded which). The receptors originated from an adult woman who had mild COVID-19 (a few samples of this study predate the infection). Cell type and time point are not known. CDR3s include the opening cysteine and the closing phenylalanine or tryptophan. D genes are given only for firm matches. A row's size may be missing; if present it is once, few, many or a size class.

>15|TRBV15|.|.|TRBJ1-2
CATSRDKGVDYGYTF
TGTGCCACCAGCAGAGATAAGGGGGTCGACTATGGCTACACCTTC
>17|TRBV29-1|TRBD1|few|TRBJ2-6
CSVIPGTGGPGANVLTF
TGCAGCGTCATTCCCGGGACAGGGGGGCCTGGGGCCAACGTCCTGACTTTC
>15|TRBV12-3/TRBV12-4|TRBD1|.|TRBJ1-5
CASSLGQGKAQPQHF
TGTGCCAGCAGTTTAGGACAGGGTAAAGCCCAGCCCCAGCATTTT
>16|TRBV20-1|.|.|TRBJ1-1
CSASDPCGSPSTEAFF
TGCAGTGCTAGTGACCCCTGTGGCAGTCCGAGCACTGAAGCTTTCTTT
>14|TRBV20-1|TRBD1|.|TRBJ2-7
CSAAIGQGAYEQYF
TGCAGTGCTGCTATCGGACAGGGCGCCTACGAGCAGTACTTC
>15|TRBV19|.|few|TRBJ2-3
CASRSSATSTDTQYF
TGTGCCAGTCGTTCTAGCGCCACTAGCACAGATACGCAGTATTTT
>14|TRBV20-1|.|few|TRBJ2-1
CSAREPTGVNEQFF
TGCAGTGCTAGAGAACCTACGGGGGTCAATGAGCAGTTCTTC
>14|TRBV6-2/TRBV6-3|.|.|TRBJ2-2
CASSWGQGSGELFF
TGTGCCAGCAGTTGGGGGCAGGGGTCCGGGGAGCTGTTTTTT
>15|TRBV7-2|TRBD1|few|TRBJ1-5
CASSPGRGLNQPQHF
TGTGCCAGCAGCCCGGGCAGGGGGCTGAATCAGCCCCAGCATTTT
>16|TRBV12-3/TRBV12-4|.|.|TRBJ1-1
CASSPGTLLSHTEAFF
TGTGCCAGCAGTCCCGGGACATTATTGTCGCACACTGAAGCTTTCTTT
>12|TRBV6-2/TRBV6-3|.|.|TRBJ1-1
CASQKLGTEAFF
TGTGCCAGCCAAAAGTTGGGGACTGAAGCTTTCTTT
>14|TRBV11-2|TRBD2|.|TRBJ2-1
CASSSSGGYNEQFF
TGTGCCAGCAGTTCTAGCGGGGGCTACAATGAGCAGTTCTTC
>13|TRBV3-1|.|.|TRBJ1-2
CASSQDMGKGYTF
TGTGCCAGCAGCCAAGATATGGGGAAAGGCTACACCTTC
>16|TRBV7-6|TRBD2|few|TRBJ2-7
CASSLVGTSGSYEQYF
TGTGCCAGCAGCTTGGTAGGGACTAGCGGATCCTACGAGCAGTACTTC
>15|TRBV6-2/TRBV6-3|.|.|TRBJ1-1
CASSTPGRMNTEAFF
TGTGCCAGCAGTACCCCGGGGAGGATGAACACTGAAGCTTTCTTT
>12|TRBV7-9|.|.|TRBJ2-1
CASSYSWDEQFF
TGTGCCAGCAGCTATTCATGGGATGAGCAGTTCTTC
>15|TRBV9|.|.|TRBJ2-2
CASSVDYLGVGELFF
TGTGCCAGCAGCGTAGATTACCTGGGGGTCGGGGAGCTGTTTTTT
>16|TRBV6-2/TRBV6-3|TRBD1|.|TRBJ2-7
CASSSPGQGSDYEQYF
TGTGCCAGCAGTTCACCGGGACAGGGGTCCGACTACGAGCAGTACTTC
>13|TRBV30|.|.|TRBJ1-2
CAWREGFFYGYTF
TGTGCCTGGAGGGAAGGGTTCTTCTATGGCTACACCTTC
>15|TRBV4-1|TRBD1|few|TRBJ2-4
CASSHGQGAKNIQYF
TGCGCCAGCAGCCACGGACAGGGAGCCAAAAACATTCAGTACTTC
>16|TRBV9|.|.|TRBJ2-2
CASTVGVNPNTGELFF
TGTGCCAGCACCGTAGGTGTGAACCCGAACACCGGGGAGCTGTTTTTT
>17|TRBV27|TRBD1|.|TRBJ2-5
CASGWTGGSLIQETQYF
TGTGCCAGCGGTTGGACAGGGGGTTCCTTAATTCAAGAGACCCAGTACTTC
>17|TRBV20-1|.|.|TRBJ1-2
CSAPPRAGVPSNYGYTF
TGCAGTGCACCTCCTCGGGCGGGTGTCCCCTCTAACTATGGCTACACCTTC
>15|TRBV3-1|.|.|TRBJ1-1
CASSSHTTGRTEAFF
TGTGCCAGCAGCAGTCACACTACAGGGCGGACTGAAGCTTTCTTT
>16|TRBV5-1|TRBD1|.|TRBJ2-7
CASSYQSAGQGHEQYF
TGCGCCAGCAGCTACCAATCCGCCGGACAGGGCCACGAGCAGTACTTC